The sequence of this T cell receptor (beta chain) was determined in a study of blood T cell repertoires in COVID-19. In the study's own analysis: Estimated nucleated cell counts came from reference gene primer amplification. Produced via immunoSEQ multiplex PCR; TCRdb's table is partial and in-frame only. The D gene and trimming were derived from the DNA, and the V and J assignments and clone size from that table. The data show about 200,000 clones, approximately 84% seen once. Sequenced sample: peripheral blood. The clonotype originates from a human donor with acute or convalescent COVID-19. The donor label of this sample is uncertain.

The CDR3 coding sequence is TGTGCCAGCAGCTTGATGGGGGAGGGGACTGAAGCTTTCTTT. It encodes CASSLMGEGTEAFF. The chain recombines TRBV5-5 with TRBJ1-1; possibly TRBD1 for D (5 bases). Per the germline V gene, CDR1 is SGHKS and CDR2 is YYEKEE (reference sequence). The CDR3 is 14 residues long. Trimming cost V 1 base and J 5 bases, with 12 bases left between them.